The T cell receptor beta chain under discussion was sequenced for a study of blood T cell repertoires in COVID-19. Study at large: The samples span acute and convalescent COVID-19 from the United States, Italy and Spain.

The CDR3 is made up of 14 amino acids. Trimming took 7 bases from V and 0 from J, leaving 13 bases between them. Germline V CDR1 and CDR2: SQVTM, ANQGSEA. In the study's own analysis: Amplification from reference gene primers served as the basis for estimated nucleated cell counts. TCRdb's copy holds only in-frame clones and misses some; the assay was immunoSEQ multiplex PCR. V and J calls and clone size follow that table, whereas D and trimming were derived from the DNA. The sample consists of approximately 58,000 clones, approximately 75% of them appearing once. The rearrangement joins TRBV29-1 to TRBJ1-5; possible D gene TRBD1, 5 bases. This clonotype originated in a man aged 55 to 69 with COVID-19, enrolled during active disease. The sequenced material came from peripheral blood. The CDR3 loop is CSAVIDSSNQPQHF. The CDR3 DNA reads TGCAGCGCAGTTATCGACAGTAGCAATCAGCCCCAGCATTTT.